The 21 T cell receptor beta chains below all came from one sample that was sequenced in a study of cytomegalovirus exposure and HLA in healthy donors (dated by TCRdb to about 2017). The library was made by the immunoSEQ multiplex PCR assay. For the multiplex PCR, a mixture combining 60 forward primers for TCR Vbeta segments and 13 reverse primers for TCR Jbeta segments was used. As stored in TCRdb, this immuneACCESS dataset retains in-frame rearrangements with V and J assigned. A fraction of the clones does not appear; measured against another copy, unresolved V genes explain less than half of the discrepancy, and the remainder lacks a known reason. Present in this sample are about 98,000 clones, about three quarters of which were seen just once. The top ten clonotypes cover over 15% of the sample. Sequenced sample: PBMCs. These receptors were taken from a man in his sixties in good health and CMV-seropositive.

This chain uses TRBV4-1 with TRBJ1-5, with TRBD1 identical over 8 bases. Unmatched junction bases numbered 8, after V lost 0 bases and J lost 7 bases. The germline V gene has CDR1 MGHRA and CDR2 YSYEKL. CDR3 size: 16 residues. The CDR3 nucleotides read TGCGCCAGCAGCCAAGAAGTTGACAGGGGAGGCCAGCCCCAGCATTTT. It codes for CASSQEVDRGGQPQHF.

The chain carries TRBV7-2 and TRBJ2-1; D is perhaps TRBD2 (7 bases). Trimming cost V 5 bases and J 0 bases, with 23 bases left between them. The germline V gene has CDR1 SGHTA and CDR2 FQGNSA. CDR3 length: 19 amino acids. The CDR3 is CASSPGEGFNPSSYNEQFF. As DNA, the CDR3 is TGTGCCAGCAGCCCAGGGGAGGGGTTTAATCCGAGCTCCTACAATGAGCAGTTCTTC.

V and J are TRBV19 and TRBJ1-5; D may be TRBD1 (5 bases). The germline gives CDR1 LNHDA, CDR2 SQIVND (reference sequence). There are 15 residues in the CDR3. V was cut by 7 bases and J by 2 bases, with 15 bases left in between. The CDR3 sequence: CASTQVMVGNQPQHF. The CDR3, as DNA: TGTGCCAGTACACAGGTGATGGTGGGCAATCAGCCCCAGCATTTT.

The chain employs TRBV5-1 and TRBJ2-5, with TRBD1 as a possible D gene (5 bases). Germline V gene data show CDR1 as SGHRS and CDR2 as YFSETQ. V dropped 0 bases and J dropped 1 base, with 13 bases sitting between them. The CDR3 loop spans 16 amino acids. The CDR3 nucleotides are TGCGCCAGCAGCTTGGACCCCAGACAGCTCCAAGAGACCCAGTACTTC. Translating it yields CASSLDPRQLQETQYF.

This chain connects TRBV4-1 to TRBJ2-3, with D tentatively TRBD1 (6 bases). This CDR3 is 15 amino acids long. Per the germline V gene, CDR1 is MGHRA and CDR2 is YSYEKL. The V end was cut by 1 base, the J end by 2 bases, with 10 bases between. The CDR3: CASSQGQANTDTQYF. The CDR3 bases are TGCGCCAGCAGCCAAGGACAGGCTAACACAGATACGCAGTATTTT.

CDR3 residues: CASSKQGASGNTIYF. The CDR3 coding sequence is TGTGCCAGCAGCAAACAGGGCGCCTCTGGAAACACCATATATTTT. This chain links TRBV7-9 with TRBJ1-3, with D perhaps TRBD1 (6 bases). There are 15 residues in the CDR3. CDR1 SEHNR and CDR2 FQNEAQ come from the germline V gene (reference sequence). Deletions cut 5 bases from V and 0 bases from J, with 11 bases between.

This CDR3 is CASSSSIWTGSYNEQFF. As DNA, the CDR3 is TGTGCCAGCAGCTCTAGTATCTGGACAGGGAGTTACAATGAGCAGTTCTTC. This chain uses TRBV7-2 with TRBJ2-1, with TRBD1 matching over 8 bases. This CDR3 is 17 amino acids long. Losses at the gene ends were 4 bases for V and 4 bases for J; bases not matched to a gene: 12. Germline CDR1 and CDR2: SGHTA and FQGNSA.

V usage is TRBV4-3 and J usage is TRBJ2-1; D is possibly TRBD1 (7 bases). V lost 0 bases to trimming and J lost 7 bases, with 16 bases between them. This CDR3 is 16 amino acids long. CDR1 LGHNA and CDR2 YSLEER come from the germline V gene. The CDR3 protein is CASSQDVRGVRNEQFF. CDR3 coding DNA: TGCGCCAGCAGCCAAGATGTCAGGGGGGTGAGGAATGAGCAGTTCTTC.

The CDR3 here is CASSFGTSGPYEQYF. The CDR3 bases are TGCGCCAGCAGCTTCGGGACTAGCGGTCCCTACGAGCAGTACTTC. The gene calls are TRBV5-1 and TRBJ2-7, with 11 bases identical to TRBD2. Per germline, CDR1 SGHRS and CDR2 YFSETQ. The V and J ends lost 2 bases and 2 bases, in that order; junction bases with no gene match: 3. The CDR3 sequence is 15 residues long.

This clone has more than one count but fewer than ten. The chain links TRBV5-1 to TRBJ1-1; D gene unclear. Germline V CDR1 and CDR2: SGHRS, YFSETQ. The length of the CDR3 is 13 residues. The ends were cut back, 7 bases at V and 1 base at J, with 11 bases in the middle. CDR3 amino acids: CASRIWANTEAFF. CDR3 nucleotides: TGCGCCAGCCGAATCTGGGCGAACACTGAAGCTTTCTTT.

The rearrangement joins TRBV30 to TRBJ2-7; maybe TRBD2 (7 bases). V was cut by 3 bases and J by 2 bases, with 11 bases left in between. CDR1 GTSNPN and CDR2 SVGIG come from the germline V gene (reference sequence). This CDR3 region has 13 residues. As DNA, the CDR3 is TGTGCCTGGAGAGGGCGGGGGCCCTACGAGCAGTACTTC. Its translation: CAWRGRGPYEQYF. The variable domain in full, with the rest retrieved from reference TRBV30 and TRBJ2-7, is SQTIHQWPATLVQPVGSPLSLECTVEGTSNPNLYWYRQAAGRGLQLLFYSVGIGQISSEVPQNLSASRPQDRQFILSSKKLLLSDSGFYLCAWRGRGPYEQYFGPGTRLTVT.

This clone showed up just once. The CDR3 nucleotides read TGCGCCAGCAGCCAAGCACTAGCCAAAAACATTCAGTACTTC. This sequence encodes CASSQALAKNIQYF. The chain joins TRBV4-3 to TRBJ2-4; no clear D. CDR3 length: 14 amino acids. Per germline, CDR1 LGHNA and CDR2 YSLEER. The V gene lost 1 base and the J gene lost 0 bases, with 4 bases spanning the gap.

The CDR3 region is CASSPPGGLGNTIYF. CDR3 nucleotide sequence: TGTGCCAGCAGCCCTCCGGGGGGTTTGGGAAACACCATATATTTT. The chain employs TRBV28 and TRBJ1-3; TRBD1 might be the D (5 bases). Germline V gives CDR1 MDHEN, CDR2 SYDVKM. The CDR3 has 15 residues. Trimming pared 6 bases from V and 4 bases from J, leaving 16 bases between. Looking up the rest from reference TRBV28 and TRBJ1-3 gives the full variable domain: DVKVTQSSRYLVKRTGEKVFLECVQDMDHENMFWYRQDPGLGLRLIYFSYDVKMKEKGDIPEGYSVSREKKERFSLILESASTNQTSMYLCASSPPGGLGNTIYFGEGSWLTVV.

This clone was seen only a few times. The V call is TRBV2, the J call TRBJ2-7; no clear D. Deletions cut 7 bases from V and 3 bases from J, with 10 bases between. Germline CDR1 is SNHLY and CDR2 is FYNNEI. The CDR3 runs to 12 residues. The CDR3 DNA reads TGTGCCAGCAAGGTACAGAACTACGAGCAGTACTTC. Its translation: CASKVQNYEQYF.

The chain couples TRBV28 to TRBJ1-6; 9 nucleotides agree with TRBD1. CDR3 length equals 19 residues. Germline V gene lookup returns CDR1 MDHEN and CDR2 SYDVKM. Unmatched junction bases numbered 11, after V lost 5 bases and J lost 0 bases. The CDR3 DNA is TGTGCCAGCAGTATGATCGGGACAGGGTCCCGCTCCTATAATTCACCCCTCCACTTT. Translating it yields CASSMIGTGSRSYNSPLHF.

A few counts support this clone. CDR3 nucleotides: TGCGCCAGCAGCTTGGAGGGACTTAACTATGGCTACACCTTC. Encoded protein: CASSLEGLNYGYTF. The rearrangement uses TRBV5-1 and TRBJ1-2, with a possible D match to TRBD1 (5 bases). V dropped 0 bases and J dropped 1 base, with 7 bases sitting between them. The length of the CDR3 is 14 residues. Germline V gene data show CDR1 as SGHRS and CDR2 as YFSETQ.

The CDR3 is CAGQGVGTGELFF. The CDR3 bases are TGTGCCGGCCAGGGGGTCGGCACCGGGGAGCTGTTTTTT. The rearrangement joins TRBV5-4 to TRBJ2-2, with 7 bases that match TRBD1. This CDR3 is built from 13 residues. The ends lost 10 bases at V and 4 bases at J; junction bases unmatched: 7. CDR1 is SGHNT and CDR2 is YYREEE in the germline V gene (reference sequence).

The genes are TRBV30 and TRBJ2-7; D not resolved. CDR1 is GTSNPN and CDR2 is SVGIG in the germline V gene (reference sequence). V lost 1 base, J lost 3 bases, and 10 bases lay in between. CDR3 size: 13 residues. DNA of the CDR3: TGTGCCTGGAGTGGGGCACCCAGCTACGAGCAGTACTTC. It codes for CAWSGAPSYEQYF.

The gene calls are TRBV7-9 and TRBJ1-2, with TRBD1 matching 9 bases. CDR1 SEHNR and CDR2 FQNEAQ come from the germline V gene (reference sequence). After removal of 7 bases from V and 8 bases from J, the junction contained 17 bases not matched to a gene. The CDR3 has 16 residues. CDR3 DNA sequence: TGTGCCAGCACCGTCTTTCTCCCGACAGGGGGATCGGGCTACACCTTC. Translation gives CASTVFLPTGGSGYTF.

This sequence joins TRBV30 and TRBJ2-5, with 7 bases aligning to TRBD1. The CDR3 consists of 13 residues. Germline V gene sequence: CDR1 GTSNPN, CDR2 SVGIG (reference sequence). The V segment lost 7 bases and the J segment 2 bases; nucleotides outside the gene matches: 7. DNA for the CDR3: TGTGCCTTTCAGAGGGACAGTCAAGAGACCCAGTACTTC. Translating it yields CAFQRDSQETQYF. Combining the CDR3 with reference TRBV30 and TRBJ2-5 gives the whole variable domain SQTIHQWPATLVQPVGSPLSLECTVEGTSNPNLYWYRQAAGRGLQLLFYSVGIGQISSEVPQNLSASRPQDRQFILSSKKLLLSDSGFYLCAFQRDSQETQYFGPGTRLLVL.

This clone appeared a single time. The genes are TRBV6-1 and TRBJ2-5; 8 bases map to TRBD1. Germline V lookup: CDR1 MNHNS, CDR2 SASEGT. CDR3 length: 13 residues. The V and J ends lost 4 bases and 4 bases, in that order; junction bases with no gene match: 2. The CDR3 here is CASSGQGAETQYF. The CDR3 DNA sequence: TGTGCCAGCAGTGGGCAGGGGGCAGAGACCCAGTACTTC.